The sample holds many counts of the clone carrying this T cell receptor (beta chain). This record belongs to a study of regulatory T cells in long-lasting Graves disease. For TCR beta, libraries came from iRepertoire HTBI primers and Arm-PCR of CDR3 regions. MiXCR, run by TCRdb on the multiplex PCR reads, gives a single entry per CDR3 protein. The data show 540,000 or so distinct CDR3 sequences, with approximately 15% seen just once and roughly 9.7% held by the top ten. Sample time point: newly diagnosed GD, antithyroid drugs for less than 3 months. There was RNA extracted from PBMCs, and the TCR library was made from it. This sample also belongs to another study, concerning T cells in Graves' hyperthyroidism and ophthalmopathy.

Specimen: peripheral blood mononuclear cells (PBMCs), collected at new diagnosis, from a patient treated with antithyroid drugs. This sequence was found in a man between 25 and 39 years old with Graves disease.

The CDR3 coding sequence is TGCAGCGCCCCCGGGACAGGGGGCTCAGGGGAAGCTTTCTTT. As protein: CSAPGTGGSGEAFF. This chain uses TRBV29-1 with TRBJ1-1, with 12 bases matching TRBD1. The CDR3 consists of 14 residues. CDR1 and CDR2 from the germline V gene are SQVTM and ANQGSEA. Trimming removed 7 bases from V and 8 bases from J; junction bases left unmatched: 11.